This record concerns one T cell receptor beta chain sequence. The record originates from a study of cytomegalovirus exposure and HLA in healthy donors. The PCR had 60 Vbeta and 13 Jbeta primers. Clones were read by immunoSEQ multiplex PCR, and TCRdb kept only the in-frame ones, dropping some. In the table there are about 160,000 clones, approximately 80% of which are singletons. Germline V lookup: CDR1 LGHNA, CDR2 YSLEER. The V gene end was trimmed by 0 bases and the J gene end by 6 bases; junction bases not matched to a gene: 9. The CDR3 runs to 16 residues. Specimen: PBMCs. This TCR came from a boy aged 2-15 years in good health and CMV-seronegative. J is TRBJ2-5 and V is TRBV4-3; 8 nucleotides align to TRBD2. The CDR3 region is CASSQDLTSVEKTQYF. The CDR3 DNA sequence: TGCGCCAGCAGCCAAGATCTGACTAGCGTGGAAAAGACCCAGTACTTC.